This TCR beta chain was recovered during a study of shared clonotypes between healthy human individuals. Libraries were prepared by immunoSEQ multiplex PCR; TCRdb keeps only in-frame clonotypes and omits some of them. The data contain about 960,000 clones, approximately 76% of them seen just once; the ten biggest clones take up about 1.5%. Sequenced material: memory CD4+ T cells sorted from blood. Subset specified: CD45RA-negative fraction. The TCR originated in a man aged 18 to 30 in good health.

This chain's CDR3 is CASSGLTSGTGELFF. As DNA, the CDR3 is TGTGCCAGCAGCGGGCTGACTAGCGGCACCGGGGAGCTGTTTTTT. The genes are TRBV9 and TRBJ2-2; TRBD2 agrees at 9 bases. Unmatched junction bases numbered 4, after V lost 3 bases and J lost 4 bases. The CDR3 runs to 15 residues. Germline lookup yields CDR1 SGDLS and CDR2 YYNGEE.